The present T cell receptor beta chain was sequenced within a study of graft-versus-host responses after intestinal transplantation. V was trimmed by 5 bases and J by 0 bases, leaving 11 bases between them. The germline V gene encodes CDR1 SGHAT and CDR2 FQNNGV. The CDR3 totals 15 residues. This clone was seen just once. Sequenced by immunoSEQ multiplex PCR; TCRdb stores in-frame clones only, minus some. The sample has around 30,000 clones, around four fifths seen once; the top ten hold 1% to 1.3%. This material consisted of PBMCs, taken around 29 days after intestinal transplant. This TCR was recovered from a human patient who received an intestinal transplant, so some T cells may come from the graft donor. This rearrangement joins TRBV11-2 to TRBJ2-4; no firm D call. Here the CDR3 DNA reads TGTGCCAGCAGCAATACTCCCCTAGCCAAAAACATTCAGTACTTC. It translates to CASSNTPLAKNIQYF.